The 31 T cell receptor beta chains below come from one sample, sequenced in a study of patients and donors after allogeneic stem cell transplantation. Each CDR3 protein gets one entry after TCRdb re-called the RT-PCR reads with MiXCR. The sample gives about 960,000 distinct CDR3 sequences, over 15% of which show up once; around 5.5% is in the top ten. The sequenced material came from blood, either unsorted or a sorted T cell fraction (not recorded which). These receptors all stem from a human donor who was either an allogeneic HSCT recipient or a stem cell or donor lymphocyte infusion donor (not recorded which). It is not recorded whose cells these are; they may come from a transplant donor.

This clonotype has just a few counts. The chain couples TRBV12-3 or TRBV12-4 to TRBJ2-2; perhaps TRBD2 as D (6 bases). The V gene lost 5 bases and the J gene lost 0 bases, with 19 bases spanning the gap. This CDR3 has 18 residues. The CDR3 sequence: CASSRVSGVPANTGELFF. CDR3 coding DNA: TGTGCCAGCAGTAGGGTTTCGGGGGTACCCGCGAACACCGGGGAGCTGTTTTTT.

The rearrangement links TRBV20-1 to TRBJ2-5; TRBD2 matches at 11 bases. This CDR3 comprises 15 residues. Germline assignment: CDR1 DFQATT and CDR2 SNEGSKA (reference sequence). V shed 6 bases, J shed 4 bases, and the junction held 10 bases outside the gene matches. The CDR3 DNA follows: TGCAGTGCCCATCATAGCGGGGGGGCCAGAGAGACCCAGTACTTC. It encodes CSAHHSGGARETQYF.

This clonotype was seen a few times. The V gene is TRBV5-1, the J gene TRBJ2-2; D perhaps matches TRBD1 (6 bases). V was pared by 2 bases and J by 9 bases, with 8 bases between. This CDR3 contains 12 residues. CDR1 and CDR2 from the germline V gene are SGHRS and YFSETQ. CDR3 region: CASSFRDRELFF. The CDR3 DNA sequence: TGCGCCAGCAGCTTCCGGGACAGGGAGCTGTTTTTT.

CDR3 sequence (DNA): TGTGCCAGCAGTGGAGTAGCGGGGGGGCCAGGGGAGACCCAGTACTTC. Protein product: CASSGVAGGPGETQYF. V is TRBV12-3 or TRBV12-4 and J is TRBJ2-5; 11 bases fit TRBD2. CDR3 length: 16 amino acids. After removal of 5 bases from V and 5 bases from J, the junction contained 10 bases not matched to a gene.

The chain carries TRBV6-5 and TRBJ1-1; possibly TRBD1 for D (5 bases). V gave up 10 bases and J gave up 6 bases, with 12 bases separating them. CDR3 length: 11 residues. Germline CDR1 reads MNHEY; CDR2 reads SVGAGI. DNA of the CDR3: TGTGCCACCGGACAATTCCCTGAAGCTTTCTTT. Translation gives CATGQFPEAFF.

This clonotype was counted a few times. The chain recombines TRBV12-3 or TRBV12-4 with TRBJ2-1; 7 nucleotides align to TRBD2. The J segment lost 6 bases and the V segment lost 5 bases, leaving 1 base of the junction unmatched. The CDR3 has 12 amino acids. CDR3 in DNA: TGTGCCAGCAGTACGGGGGGCAATGAGCAGTTCTTC. Translating it yields CASSTGGNEQFF.

This clonotype showed up just a few times. This rearrangement joins TRBV4-1 to TRBJ2-7; TRBD1 is a possible D gene (5 bases). The CDR3 has 14 residues. Germline CDR1 MGHRA, CDR2 YSYEKL. V lost 0 bases to trimming and J lost 5 bases, with 11 bases between them. The CDR3 nucleotides read TGCGCCAGCAGCCAAGAGCGGACAATGGACGAGCAGTACTTC. Translation: CASSQERTMDEQYF.

The rearrangement links TRBV30 to TRBJ2-5; no definite D call. The CDR3 is 13 residues long. V was shortened by 3 bases and J by 5 bases, with 13 bases between the two germline ends. From germline, CDR1 is GTSNPN and CDR2 SVGIG (reference sequence). This CDR3 reads CAWRAVPSETQYF. CDR3 DNA: TGTGCCTGGAGGGCAGTACCAAGTGAGACCCAGTACTTC.

The chain combines TRBV20-1 with TRBJ1-5; maybe TRBD1 (6 bases). Deletions cut 6 bases from V and 6 bases from J, with 15 bases between. The CDR3 length is 13 residues. Looked up from germline, CDR1 is DFQATT and CDR2 is SNEGSKA (reference sequence). The DNA for the CDR3 is TGCAGTGCAATTTCAGGGGTCCTTCAGCCCCAGCATTTT. It specifies CSAISGVLQPQHF.

The chain combines TRBV7-6 with TRBJ2-3; D is uncertain. This CDR3 region has 15 residues. Germline CDR1 SGHVS, CDR2 FNYEAQ. Trimming cost V 2 bases and J 4 bases, with 13 bases left between them. CDR3: CASSLMRASSDTQYF. CDR3 DNA sequence: TGTGCCAGCAGCTTAATGCGAGCGAGCTCAGATACGCAGTATTTT. The full variable domain, with the rest looked up from reference TRBV7-6 and TRBJ2-3, is GAGVSQSPRYKVTKRGQDVALRCDPISGHVSLYWYRQALGQGPEFLTYFNYEAQQDKSGLPNDRFSAERPEGSISTLTIQRTEQRDSAMYRCASSLMRASSDTQYFGPGTRLTVL.

This clonotype was counted between two and nine times. The CDR3 nucleotides are TGTGCCAAAGGGCCCGTAGGACAGGGTGAAGATACGCAGTATTTT. The encoded protein is CAKGPVGQGEDTQYF. The V call is TRBV10-3, the J call TRBJ2-3; 8 bases match TRBD1. The V gene end was trimmed by 10 bases and the J gene end by 5 bases; junction bases not matched to a gene: 14. This CDR3 has 15 amino acids. CDR1 and CDR2 from the germline V gene are ENHRY and SYGVKD.

The V gene is TRBV25-1, the J gene TRBJ2-2, with 10 bases that match TRBD2. The germline V gene has CDR1 MGHDK and CDR2 SYGVNS. After removal of 7 bases from V and 4 bases from J, the junction contained 9 bases not matched to a gene. This CDR3 comprises 16 residues. CDR3 DNA: TGTGCCAGCACCCAAGCGGGGGGGCCATTCACCGGGGAGCTGTTTTTT. Its translation: CASTQAGGPFTGELFF.

The chain carries TRBV7-9 and TRBJ1-1, with a weak D call TRBD1 (5 bases). CDR3 length: 16 amino acids. CDR1 is SEHNR and CDR2 is FQNEAQ in the germline V gene (reference sequence). V was pared by 2 bases and J by 5 bases, with 18 bases between. CDR3 nucleotide sequence: TGTGCCAGCAGCTTATACGATTTGGGGGTGACAACTGAAGCTTTCTTT. Translating it yields CASSLYDLGVTTEAFF.

This clonotype was found a few times. CDR3 DNA: TGTGCCAGCAGTTTTTCAGGGGCAGGCGAGCAGTACTTC. As protein: CASSFSGAGEQYF. The genes are TRBV12-3 or TRBV12-4 and TRBJ2-7; D perhaps matches TRBD1 (6 bases). The CDR3 is 13 residues long. V was pared by 3 bases and J by 6 bases, with 12 bases between.

Only a few counts were recorded for this clonotype. The chain couples TRBV2 to TRBJ2-5; 7 nucleotides match TRBD2. CDR1 and CDR2 from the germline V gene are SNHLY and FYNNEI. V dropped 6 bases and J dropped 12; count of bases not matched to a gene: 4. The CDR3 covers 10 residues. CDR3 residues: CASSGLDEYF. The CDR3 nucleotides are TGTGCCAGCAGCGGACTAGATGAGTACTTC.

This clonotype was seen repeatedly, ten times or more. The V call is TRBV7-2, the J call TRBJ2-1, with 7 bases lining up with TRBD1. The germline gives CDR1 SGHTA, CDR2 FQGNSA. J gave up 0 bases and V 5 bases, and 4 bases lay outside the gene matches. This CDR3 comprises 15 residues. The CDR3 coding sequence is TGTGCCAGCAGCCTCAGGGGGAGCTCCTACAATGAGCAGTTCTTC. It yields the protein CASSLRGSSYNEQFF.

The chain joins TRBV20-1 to TRBJ2-3; the match to TRBD2 covers 7 bases. CDR1 is DFQATT and CDR2 is SNEGSKA in the germline V gene (reference sequence). Losses at the gene ends were 1 base for V and 0 bases for J; bases not matched to a gene: 7. The CDR3 covers 16 residues. As DNA, the CDR3 is TGCAGTGCTAGAGCCGACGGGGGACTAAGCACAGATACGCAGTATTTT. Protein product: CSARADGGLSTDTQYF.

The V and J genes are TRBV6-2 or TRBV6-3 and TRBJ2-1; TRBD2 matches 8 bases. V lost 8 bases and J lost 7; bases outside the gene matches: 10. The CDR3 runs to 14 residues. The germline V gene encodes CDR1 MNHEY and CDR2 SVGEGT. The chain's CDR3 is CASGHGGGLNEQFF. The CDR3 nucleotides are TGTGCCAGCGGTCACGGCGGGGGGCTGAATGAGCAGTTCTTC.

The chain couples TRBV6-2 or TRBV6-3 to TRBJ2-7; no clear D. Germline V lookup: CDR1 MNHEY, CDR2 SVGEGT. Trimming pared 4 bases from V and 6 bases from J, leaving 16 bases between. The CDR3 contains 14 residues. DNA for the CDR3: TGTGCCAGCAGTTTACCCCTCGACCGCGGCGAGCAGTACTTC. Residues: CASSLPLDRGEQYF.

This clonotype showed up many times. The rearrangement joins TRBV6-5 to TRBJ2-2; 7 bases are a match to TRBD1. In germline, CDR1 is MNHEY, CDR2 SVGAGI. V gave up 7 bases and J gave up 5 bases; unmatched junction bases: 1. The CDR3 loop spans 12 amino acids. This CDR3 is CASNRGTGELFF. DNA of the CDR3: TGTGCCAGCAACAGGGGAACCGGGGAGCTGTTTTTT.

This clonotype showed up just a few times. The V call is TRBV18, the J call TRBJ1-2, with D unresolved. There are 14 residues in the CDR3. Looked up from germline, CDR1 is KGHSH and CDR2 is LQKENI. Between the trimmed V and J ends, which lost 0 bases and 4 bases, there was a span of 9 bases. CDR3 DNA sequence: TGTGCCAGCTCACCACCGGCGAGTGGCTATGGCTACACCTTC. As protein: CASSPPASGYGYTF.

This clonotype was found many times. The gene calls are TRBV9 and TRBJ1-4; D is unresolved. The CDR3 has 12 residues. V lost 0 bases and J 7 bases, leaving 4 bases between the germline ends. The germline V gene has CDR1 SGDLS and CDR2 YYNGEE. As DNA, the CDR3 is TGTGCCAGCAGCGTAGAGGGTGAAAAACTGTTTTTT. Its translation is CASSVEGEKLFF.

This clonotype was counted only a few times. The chain joins TRBV4-1 to TRBJ1-5; 9 positions match TRBD1. V trimming: 4 bases; J trimming: 0 bases; junction bases outside the gene matches: 13. This CDR3 is built from 19 residues. Germline-derived CDR1 and CDR2 are MGHRA and YSYEKL. CDR3 loop: CASSPLGQGTGYSNQPQHF. The CDR3 DNA reads TGCGCCAGCAGCCCCCTCGGACAGGGGACGGGGTATAGCAATCAGCCCCAGCATTTT.

The V call is TRBV29-1, the J call TRBJ2-3; a weak D match, TRBD1 (6 bases). This CDR3 spans 14 amino acids. V shed 4 bases and J shed 4 bases, with 15 bases lying between them. Germline V gene lookup returns CDR1 SQVTM and CDR2 ANQGSEA. The CDR3 nucleotides are TGCAGCGTTGCCCCTACAGGGTCGGCAGATACGCAGTATTTT. It translates to CSVAPTGSADTQYF.

This clonotype was picked up a small number of times. A read error may account for a junction end that differs from germline. The rearrangement joins TRBV27 to TRBJ1-1; D is ambiguous. The germline V gene encodes CDR1 MNHEY and CDR2 SMNVEV (reference sequence). The CDR3 has 10 amino acids. The CDR3 DNA follows: TGTGCCAGCAGTTTCCCCCGGCCTGTTTTT. Its protein product is CASSFPRPVF.

There are a few counts of this clonotype. V usage is TRBV20-1 and J usage is TRBJ1-2; 10 bases agree with TRBD1. After removal of 6 bases from V and 0 bases from J, the junction contained 4 bases not matched to a gene. The CDR3 totals 14 residues. Germline V lookup: CDR1 DFQATT, CDR2 SNEGSKA (reference sequence). The CDR3 region is CSAPGTGANYGYTF. The CDR3 DNA reads as TGCAGTGCCCCCGGGACAGGGGCTAACTATGGCTACACCTTC.

This clonotype was seen many times. The chain combines TRBV18 with TRBJ1-2; D might be TRBD1 (5 bases). Germline V gene lookup returns CDR1 KGHSH and CDR2 LQKENI. The CDR3 has 13 amino acids. The V end was cut by 8 bases, the J end by 4 bases, with 14 bases between. The CDR3 region is CASLTQGGYGYTF. The CDR3 nucleotides are TGTGCCAGCCTAACTCAGGGTGGCTATGGCTACACCTTC.

A few counts support this clonotype. The V call is TRBV9, the J call TRBJ2-1; D remains ambiguous. The CDR3 consists of 14 residues. Trimming removed 1 base at V and 7 bases at J, with 12 bases between. CDR1 is SGDLS and CDR2 is YYNGEE in the germline V gene. The CDR3 here is CASSVTAIRNEQFF. The CDR3 DNA reads as TGTGCCAGCAGCGTAACCGCGATCCGGAATGAGCAGTTCTTC.

This clonotype was seen a handful of times. The V call is TRBV7-8, the J call TRBJ1-5; the match to TRBD1 covers 9 bases. The CDR3 consists of 16 residues. Germline assignment: CDR1 SGHVS and CDR2 FQNEAQ. Trimming cost V 1 base and J 5 bases; bases outside gene matches: 6. In DNA form, the CDR3 reads TGTGCCAGCAGCTTAGTTCCGGGACAGGGTCATCAGCCCCAGCATTTT. Translation gives CASSLVPGQGHQPQHF.

This clonotype was seen more than once but under ten times. V and J are TRBV7-2 and TRBJ2-5; D is ambiguous. CDR1 and CDR2 (germline): SGHTA, FQGNSA. Trimming shortened V by 10 bases and J by 5 bases, and 11 bases separated the two germline ends. This CDR3 is 11 amino acids long. CDR3 sequence (DNA): TGTGCCACCGATCCCTGGGAGACCCAGTACTTC. It is translated as CATDPWETQYF.

The gene calls are TRBV12-3 or TRBV12-4 and TRBJ1-2; tentatively, D is TRBD1 (6 bases). Trimming removed 5 bases from V and 8 bases from J, with 12 bases in between. The CDR3 runs 12 residues. CDR3 residues: CASSAGAPGYTF. CDR3 bases: TGTGCCAGCAGTGCAGGGGCTCCAGGCTACACCTTC.